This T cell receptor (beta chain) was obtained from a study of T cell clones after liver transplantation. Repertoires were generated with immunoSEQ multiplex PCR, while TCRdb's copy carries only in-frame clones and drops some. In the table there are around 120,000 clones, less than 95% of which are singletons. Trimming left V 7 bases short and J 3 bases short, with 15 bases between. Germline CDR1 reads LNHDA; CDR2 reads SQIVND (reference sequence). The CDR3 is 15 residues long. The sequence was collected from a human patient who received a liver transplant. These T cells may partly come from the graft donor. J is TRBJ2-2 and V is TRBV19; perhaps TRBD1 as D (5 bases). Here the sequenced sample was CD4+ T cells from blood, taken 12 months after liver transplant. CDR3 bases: TGTGCCAGTATCCCAGGGTCGATTTACACCGGGGAGCTGTTTTTT. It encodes CASIPGSIYTGELFF.